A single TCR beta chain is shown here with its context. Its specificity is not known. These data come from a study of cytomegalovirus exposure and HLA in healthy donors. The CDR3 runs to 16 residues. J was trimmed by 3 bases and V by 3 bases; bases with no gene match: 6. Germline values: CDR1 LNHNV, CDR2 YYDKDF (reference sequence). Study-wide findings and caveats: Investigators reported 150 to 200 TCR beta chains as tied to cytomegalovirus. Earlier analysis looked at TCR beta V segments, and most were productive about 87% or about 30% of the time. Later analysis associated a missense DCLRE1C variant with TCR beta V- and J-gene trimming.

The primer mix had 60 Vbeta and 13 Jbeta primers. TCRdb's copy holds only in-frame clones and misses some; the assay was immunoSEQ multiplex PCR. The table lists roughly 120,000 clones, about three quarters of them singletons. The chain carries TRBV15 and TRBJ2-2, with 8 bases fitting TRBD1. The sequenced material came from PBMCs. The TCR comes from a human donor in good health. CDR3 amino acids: CATSRVTGGDTGELFF. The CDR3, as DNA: TGTGCCACCAGCAGGGTCACAGGGGGTGACACCGGGGAGCTGTTTTTT.